This TCR beta chain was obtained from a study of OX40 agonist ivuxolimab in advanced cancers. Study-level background: Partial responses, seen in three patients, involved one hepatocellular carcinoma and two cutaneous melanomas. Study-level points and caveats: Dosing at 0.1 to 3.0 mg/kg was accompanied by clonal expansion of CD4+ and CD8+ blood T cells by week 6.

Germline CDR1 reads GTSNPN; CDR2 reads SVGIG (reference sequence). Between the trimmed V and J ends, which lost 0 bases and 2 bases, there was a span of 7 bases. This CDR3 comprises 13 residues. Here immunoSEQ multiplex PCR was the method, and the copy in TCRdb shows in-frame clones only, minus some. The repertoire consists of fewer than 65,000 clones, with roughly 86% occurring once and the leading ten covering approximately 7.2%. Comment on this clone: Antigen specificity is unknown.

The chain recombines TRBV30 with TRBJ2-5; tentative D call: TRBD1 (5 bases). The clonotype originates from an adult with an advanced solid tumor such as melanoma, head and neck, liver or kidney cancer. Sequencing used CD4+ or CD8+ T cells sorted from blood, obtained in a trial of the OX40 agonist ivuxolimab. CDR3 residues: CAWSVGQQETQYF. Written as DNA, the CDR3 is TGTGCCTGGAGTGTGGGGCAGCAAGAGACCCAGTACTTC.